Listed below are T cell receptor beta chains from one sample, sequenced in a study of OX40 agonist ivuxolimab in advanced cancers. TCRdb's copy holds only in-frame clones and misses some; the assay was immunoSEQ multiplex PCR. The profile shows tens of thousands of clones, roughly 87% of them singletons. The sample in question was CD4+ or CD8+ T cells sorted from blood, obtained in a trial of the OX40 agonist ivuxolimab. These receptors were collected from an adult with an advanced solid tumor such as melanoma, head and neck, liver or kidney cancer. Each CDR3 is given with its conserved first and last residue. Size is stated for part of the rows, as once, few or many counts, or as a class when the clone is expanded.

J gene: TRBJ1-6
clone size: .
V gene: TRBV5-1
CDR3 protein: CASGEQGAHSPLHF

J gene: TRBJ2-7
clone size: .
V gene: TRBV29-1
CDR3 protein: CSVGQGGNEQYF

J gene: TRBJ2-3
clone size: .
V gene: TRBV11-2
CDR3 protein: CASSKGVAGGLADTQYF

J gene: TRBJ2-1
clone size: .
V gene: TRBV7-2
CDR3 protein: CASSFSRGRGTEQFF

J gene: TRBJ1-5
clone size: once
V gene: TRBV7-2
CDR3 protein: CASSSPLTGQLNQPQHF

J gene: TRBJ1-2
clone size: few
V gene: TRBV19
CDR3 protein: CASTNTGQDYGYTF

J gene: TRBJ2-3
clone size: .
V gene: TRBV10-1
CDR3 protein: CASSERGGPDTQYF

J gene: TRBJ2-5
clone size: once
V gene: TRBV7-6
CDR3 protein: CASSLAWGSRENRRVYQETQYF

J gene: TRBJ1-3
clone size: .
V gene: TRBV6-1
CDR3 protein: CASSEPGWADESTIGNTIYF

J gene: TRBJ2-2
clone size: .
V gene: TRBV28
CDR3 protein: CASNRQGVTGELFF

J gene: TRBJ2-2
clone size: .
V gene: TRBV30
CDR3 protein: CAWRLGLAGNTGELFF

J gene: TRBJ2-7
clone size: .
V gene: TRBV15
CDR3 protein: CATSRGTRTSEQYF

J gene: TRBJ2-1
clone size: .
V gene: TRBV10-3
CDR3 protein: CAISPTQNNEQFF

J gene: TRBJ2-5
clone size: .
V gene: TRBV14
CDR3 protein: CASSRFSSGPWETQYF

J gene: TRBJ2-3
clone size: .
V gene: TRBV5-1
CDR3 protein: CASSLVGVDTDTQYF

J gene: TRBJ1-1
clone size: few
V gene: TRBV29-1
CDR3 protein: CSVAGTGEAFF

J gene: TRBJ1-5
clone size: .
V gene: TRBV28
CDR3 protein: CASRDRGHSQPQHF